This TCR beta chain derives from a study of T cell responses to AZD1222 COVID-19 vaccine. Study conclusions and caveats: Repertoire sampling happened only post peak T cell response. Nearly half of spike-specific TCRs reportedly go after variant regions that carry no mutations. It should be noted that donors were predominantly white British and more often female, and clonal diversity was possibly underestimated. At study baseline, merely several AZD1222 recipients were seropositive.

Sequencing used immunoSEQ multiplex PCR; TCRdb keeps in-frame clones, though not all of them. Counted here are 95,000 to 150,000 clones, 86% occurring once; the ten biggest clones make up around 3%. A note on this clone: Its antigen remains unknown.

V lost 1 base and J lost 3; bases outside the gene matches: 3. The CDR3 loop spans 14 amino acids. Per the germline V gene, CDR1 is MGHRA and CDR2 is YSYEKL. The sample here was peripheral blood, taken 28 days after the second AZD1222 dose. This clonotype was sampled from an adult who received the AZD1222 COVID-19 vaccine. The chain uses TRBV4-1 and TRBJ2-7, with 7 bases identical to TRBD2. The CDR3 loop is CASSQAGDYYEQYF. The CDR3 DNA follows: TGCGCCAGCAGCCAAGCCGGGGACTACTACGAGCAGTACTTC.